These T cell receptor beta chains were read from a single sample in a study of blood T cell repertoires in COVID-19. This table comes from immunoSEQ multiplex PCR, and its TCRdb copy is limited to in-frame clones, with some not included. This sample carries about 400,000 clones, around 84% of them seen once, and the ten largest clones take 3%. The sample consisted of peripheral blood. All receptors come from a human donor in a cohort sampled during active COVID-19. Both conserved end residues are part of each CDR3. A D gene is named only where the DNA matches it firmly. Clone size, where shown, is once, few, many, or a class for clones that have expanded.

CDR3 | DNA | V | D | size | J
CASSIGGGGYNEQFF | TGTGCCAGTAGTATTGGCGGGGGAGGTTACAATGAGCAGTTCTTC | TRBV19 | TRBD2 | once | TRBJ2-1
CASSAAGRNNEQFF | TGTGCCAGCAGCGCCGCGGGGAGGAACAATGAGCAGTTCTTC | TRBV9 | . | . | TRBJ2-1
CASSLWTGFWTIYF | TGCGCCAGCAGCCTCTGGACAGGTTTTTGGACCATATATTTT | TRBV4-1 | TRBD1 | . | TRBJ1-3
CASSQGLAGGTQYF | TGTGCCAGCAGCCAAGGACTAGCGGGGGGGACCCAGTACTTC | TRBV3-1/TRBV3-2 | TRBD2 | . | TRBJ2-5
CASSHRGGVGNEQFF | TGTGCCAGCAGCCATAGAGGGGGAGTAGGGAATGAGCAGTTCTTC | TRBV3-1/TRBV3-2 | . | . | TRBJ2-1
CAWSRGLAETDTQYF | TGTGCCTGGAGTCGGGGACTAGCGGAGACAGATACGCAGTATTTT | TRBV30 | TRBD2 | . | TRBJ2-3
CASSVGGEQETQYF | TGTGCCAGCAGCGTAGGGGGGGAGCAAGAGACCCAGTACTTC | TRBV9 | . | . | TRBJ2-5
CASSPRQGAIGTYGYTF | TGTGCCAGCTCACCGCGACAGGGGGCGATAGGGACGTATGGCTACACCTTC | TRBV18 | TRBD1 | . | TRBJ1-2
CASSLFGIAEETQYF | TGCGCCAGCAGCTTGTTTGGTATAGCGGAAGAGACCCAGTACTTC | TRBV5-1 | . | . | TRBJ2-5
CSVVAGVEGYEQYF | TGCAGCGTCGTAGCGGGGGTTGAAGGGTACGAGCAGTACTTC | TRBV29-1 | TRBD2 | . | TRBJ2-7
CASSLYRDQPQHF | TGTGCCAGCAGTTTATACAGGGATCAGCCCCAGCATTTT | TRBV6-5 | . | . | TRBJ1-5
CASSFAPGRGSYEQYF | TGTGCCAGCAGTTTTGCCCCGGGTCGGGGCTCCTACGAGCAGTACTTC | TRBV5-6 | . | . | TRBJ2-7
CATSGQAGGRGDEQFF | TGTGCCACCAGTGGTCAAGCGGGAGGGAGAGGGGATGAGCAGTTCTTC | TRBV24-1 | TRBD2 | . | TRBJ2-1
CAISPTENTGELFF | TGTGCCATCAGCCCTACAGAGAACACCGGGGAGCTGTTTTTT | TRBV10-3 | . | . | TRBJ2-2
CASSLVNGLAGGPLLPGQYF | TGCGCCAGCAGCTTGGTCAACGGGCTAGCGGGAGGACCTCTACTGCCGGGGCAGTACTTC | TRBV5-1 | TRBD2 | . | TRBJ2-7
CASKGFSGQPQHF | TGTGCCAGCAAGGGGTTTTCCGGTCAGCCCCAGCATTTT | TRBV2 | . | . | TRBJ1-5
CASSLKLAETYEQYF | TGCGCCAGCAGCTTGAAACTAGCGGAAACCTACGAGCAGTACTTC | TRBV5-1 | TRBD2 | . | TRBJ2-7
CASRTSGRGNEQFF | TGTGCCAGCAGAACTAGCGGGAGGGGCAATGAGCAGTTCTTC | TRBV28 | TRBD2 | once | TRBJ2-1
CASSLVERAIYNEQFF | TGTGCCAGCAGCTTAGTAGAGCGGGCCATTTACAATGAGCAGTTCTTC | TRBV7-8 | . | few | TRBJ2-1
CASSLQGTIYF | TGTGCCAGCAGTTTGCAGGGAACCATATATTTT | TRBV12-3/TRBV12-4 | . | few | TRBJ1-3
CASSLESGELFF | TGTGCCAGCAGCTTAGAGAGCGGGGAGCTGTTTTTT | TRBV13 | . | . | TRBJ2-2
CASSLRTGKSPLHF | TGTGCCAGCAGTTTAAGGACAGGGAAATCACCCCTCCACTTT | TRBV28 | TRBD1 | . | TRBJ1-6
CASSPRRIGDTQYF | TGTGCCAGCTCCCCTCGAAGAATCGGGGATACGCAGTATTTT | TRBV7-8 | . | . | TRBJ2-3
CASSLVTETNEKLFF | TGTGCCAGCAGCTTGGTAACAGAGACTAATGAAAAACTGTTTTTT | TRBV5-6 | . | . | TRBJ1-4
CASTMTISATDTQYF | TGTGCCAGCACCATGACTATCTCTGCCACAGATACGCAGTATTTT | TRBV27 | . | . | TRBJ2-3
CASSEEGQAENTEAFF | TGTGCCAGCAGTGAAGAAGGACAGGCAGAGAACACTGAAGCTTTCTTT | TRBV25-1 | TRBD1 | . | TRBJ1-1
CASSPPLTVQGSYEQYF | TGTGCCAGCTCACCACCTCTTACGGTACAGGGTTCCTACGAGCAGTACTTC | TRBV18 | . | . | TRBJ2-7
CASSHRMVSPQHF | TGTGCCAGCAGCCACAGAATGGTGTCGCCCCAGCATTTT | TRBV27 | . | . | TRBJ1-5
CASSRGGSTDTQYF | TGTGCCAGCAGCCGGGGGGGCAGCACAGATACGCAGTATTTT | TRBV11-3 | TRBD2 | . | TRBJ2-3
CASSLGQGALGNTIYF | TGTGCCAGCAGCTTAGGACAGGGGGCGCTTGGAAACACCATATATTTT | TRBV7-9 | TRBD1 | . | TRBJ1-3
CASSPVDRSNEKLFF | TGTGCCAGCTCACCAGTGGACAGGTCTAATGAAAAACTGTTTTTT | TRBV18 | TRBD1 | . | TRBJ1-4
CATSDHSGRPLPTDTQYF | TGTGCCACCAGTGACCATAGCGGGAGGCCGCTCCCCACAGATACGCAGTATTTT | TRBV24-1 | TRBD2 | . | TRBJ2-3
CASSLGQGGGEKLFF | TGTGCCAGCAGCCTGGGACAGGGAGGAGGGGAAAAACTGTTTTTT | TRBV5-8 | TRBD1 | . | TRBJ1-4
CASGATGSQTPLHF | TGTGCCAGCGGTGCAACCGGGTCACAAACACCCCTCCACTTT | TRBV2 | . | . | TRBJ1-6
CASSPTYRVSEAFF | TGTGCCAGCAGTCCGACATACAGGGTCTCTGAAGCTTTCTTT | TRBV6-5 | . | once | TRBJ1-1
CASSQTMTASNYGYTF | TGTGCCAGCAGCCAAACTATGACAGCCTCTAACTATGGCTACACCTTC | TRBV3-1/TRBV3-2 | . | . | TRBJ1-2
CSVEGLAGDRSSYEQYF | TGCAGCGTTGAAGGACTAGCGGGAGACCGAAGCTCCTACGAGCAGTACTTC | TRBV29-1 | TRBD2 | . | TRBJ2-7
CASSALRASTDTQYF | TGTGCCAGCAGCGCACTCCGTGCTAGCACAGATACGCAGTATTTT | TRBV9 | . | . | TRBJ2-3
CSVEYGDRAGRGYTF | TGCAGCGTTGAATATGGCGACAGGGCGGGACGAGGCTACACCTTC | TRBV29-1 | TRBD1 | . | TRBJ1-2
CASSDGRDTAEETQYF | TGTGCCAGCAGTGACGGACGGGACACAGCAGAAGAGACCCAGTACTTC | TRBV25-1 | . | . | TRBJ2-5
CASRRPPGNTIYF | TGTGCCAGTCGGAGACCGCCTGGAAACACCATATATTTT | TRBV28 | . | once | TRBJ1-3
CASSLGLAATEQFF | TGTGCCAGCAGCTTAGGACTAGCGGCTACTGAGCAGTTCTTC | TRBV6-5 | TRBD2 | . | TRBJ2-1
CATSRRTASETQYF | TGTGCCACCAGCAGGAGGACAGCATCGGAGACCCAGTACTTC | TRBV15 | . | . | TRBJ2-5
CASSDLLTSENRNNEQFF | TGTGCCAGCAGTGATTTGTTAACTAGCGAGAACCGAAACAATGAGCAGTTCTTC | TRBV2 | TRBD2 | . | TRBJ2-1
CASSYSPEGTDTQYF | TGTGCCAGCAGTTACTCTCCGGAGGGGACAGATACGCAGTATTTT | TRBV6-2/TRBV6-3 | . | . | TRBJ2-3
CSASGRGPRSYNEQFF | TGCAGTGCTAGTGGTAGGGGGCCCCGCTCCTACAATGAGCAGTTCTTC | TRBV20-1 | TRBD1 | once | TRBJ2-1
CASSLTGAGSTEAFF | TGTGCCAGCAGCTTAACGGGAGCGGGGTCCACTGAAGCTTTCTTT | TRBV7-3 | . | . | TRBJ1-1
CASSLGQGDETQYF | TGCGCCAGCAGCTTGGGTCAGGGTGACGAGACCCAGTACTTC | TRBV5-1 | . | . | TRBJ2-5
CASSPPGGVSTGELFF | TGTGCCAGCAGCCCACCGGGGGGGGTCAGCACCGGGGAGCTGTTTTTT | TRBV9 | TRBD2 | . | TRBJ2-2
CATSDRRDRGTGELFF | TGTGCCACCAGTGATAGAAGGGACAGGGGCACCGGGGAGCTGTTTTTT | TRBV24-1 | TRBD1 | once | TRBJ2-2
CASSSLRGRPARTIDEQFF | TGTGCCAGCAGCTCACTCAGGGGGCGACCGGCTAGGACAATTGATGAGCAGTTCTTC | TRBV7-3 | TRBD1 | . | TRBJ2-1
CASRTGTAYNSPLHF | TGTGCCAGTAGGACCGGGACAGCGTATAATTCACCCCTCCACTTT | TRBV19 | TRBD1 | . | TRBJ1-6
CASSLQGASYEQYF | TGTGCCAGTAGTTTACAGGGGGCCTCCTACGAGCAGTACTTC | TRBV19 | TRBD1 | . | TRBJ2-7
CASRPGHRTGELFF | TGCGCCAGCAGGCCGGGACATCGGACCGGGGAGCTGTTTTTT | TRBV5-1 | . | . | TRBJ2-2
CASSFQVEDTQYF | TGTGCCAGCAGCTTCCAGGTTGAAGATACGCAGTATTTT | TRBV11-3 | . | . | TRBJ2-3
CASSQGALGNTIYF | TGCGCCAGCAGCCAAGGGGCGCTTGGAAACACCATATATTTT | TRBV5-1 | . | . | TRBJ1-3
CASSHSGDANTIYF | TGTGCCAGCAGCCATTCAGGGGACGCGAACACCATATATTTT | TRBV3-1/TRBV3-2 | . | . | TRBJ1-3